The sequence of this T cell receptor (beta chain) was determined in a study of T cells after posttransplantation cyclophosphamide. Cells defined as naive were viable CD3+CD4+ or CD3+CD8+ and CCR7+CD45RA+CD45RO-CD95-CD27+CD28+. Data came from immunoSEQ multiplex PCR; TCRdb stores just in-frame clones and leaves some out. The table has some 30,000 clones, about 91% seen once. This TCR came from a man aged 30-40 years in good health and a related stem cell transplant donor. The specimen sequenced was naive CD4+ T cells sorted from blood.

This chain's CDR3 is CASSLGLRRAFF. The CDR3 DNA follows: TGTGCCAGCAGCTTGGGACTCCGAAGGGCTTTCTTT. The chain couples TRBV5-6 to TRBJ1-1; D gene ambiguous. Germline V gene lookup returns CDR1 SGHDT and CDR2 YYEEEE. The germline V and J ends were trimmed by 0 bases and 11 bases, with 11 bases remaining between them. The CDR3 contains 12 residues.